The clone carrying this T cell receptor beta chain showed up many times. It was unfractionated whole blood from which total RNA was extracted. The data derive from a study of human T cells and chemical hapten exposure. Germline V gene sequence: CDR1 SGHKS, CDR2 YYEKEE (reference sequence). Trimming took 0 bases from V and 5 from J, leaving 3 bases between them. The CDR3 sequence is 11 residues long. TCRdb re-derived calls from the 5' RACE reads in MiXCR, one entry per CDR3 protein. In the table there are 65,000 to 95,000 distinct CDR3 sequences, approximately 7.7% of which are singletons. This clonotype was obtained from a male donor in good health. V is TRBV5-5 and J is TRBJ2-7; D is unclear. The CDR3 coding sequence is TGTGCCAGCAGCTTGGGCAACGAGCAGTACTTC. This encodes CASSLGNEQYF. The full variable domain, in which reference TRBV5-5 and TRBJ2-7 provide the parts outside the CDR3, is DAGVTQSPTHLIKTRGQQVTLRCSPISGHKSVSWYQQVLGQGPQFIFQYYEKEERGRGNFPDRFSARQFPNYSSELNVNALLLGDSALYLCASSLGNEQYFGPGTRLTVT.